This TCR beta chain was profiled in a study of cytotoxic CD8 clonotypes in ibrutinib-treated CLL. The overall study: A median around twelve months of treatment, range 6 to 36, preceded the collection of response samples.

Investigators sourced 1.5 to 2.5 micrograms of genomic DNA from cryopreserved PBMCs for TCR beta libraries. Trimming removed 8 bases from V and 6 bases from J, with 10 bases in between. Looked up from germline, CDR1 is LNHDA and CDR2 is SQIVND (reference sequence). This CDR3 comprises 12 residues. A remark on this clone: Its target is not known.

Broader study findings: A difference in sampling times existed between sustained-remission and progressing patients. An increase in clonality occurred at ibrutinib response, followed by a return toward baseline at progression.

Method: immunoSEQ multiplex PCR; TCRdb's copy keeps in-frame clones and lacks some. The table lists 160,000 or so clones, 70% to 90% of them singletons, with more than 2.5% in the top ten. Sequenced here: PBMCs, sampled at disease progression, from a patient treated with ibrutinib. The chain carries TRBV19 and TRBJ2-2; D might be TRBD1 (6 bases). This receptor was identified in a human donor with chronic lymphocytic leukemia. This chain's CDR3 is CASAQGPGELFF. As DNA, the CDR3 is TGTGCCAGTGCCCAGGGGCCCGGGGAGCTGTTTTTT. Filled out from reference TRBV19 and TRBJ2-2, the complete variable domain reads DGGITQSPKYLFRKEGQNVTLSCEQNLNHDAMYWYRQDPGQGLRLIYYSQIVNDFQKGDIAEGYSVSREKKESFPLTVTSAQKNPTAFYLCASAQGPGELFFGEGSRLTVL.